The 20 T cell receptor beta chains below all came from one sample that was sequenced in a study of Graves' ophthalmopathy and Graves' hyperthyroidism. For repertoire sequencing, the TCR beta CDR3 regions were amplified from RNA transcripts. Second-round multiplex PCR came after first-round RT-PCR with HTBI primers. TCRdb reprocessed the multiplex PCR reads via MiXCR and lists one record per CDR3 protein. In the table there are a few hundred thousand distinct CDR3 sequences, around 21% of which are singletons. Sample: peripheral blood. The receptors were sampled from a woman between 18 and 30 years old with stable Graves' hyperthyroidism.

Concerning this clonotype: A much larger clone differs from this one at a single base, so this may be a read error. This chain links TRBV9 with TRBJ2-2, with 9 bases that match TRBD1. From germline, CDR1 is SGDLS and CDR2 YYNGEE. The CDR3 has 17 amino acids. V lost 4 bases to trimming and J lost 3 bases; unmatched junction nucleotides: 10. CDR3 sequence reads: CASSPWGDRVYTGELFF. CDR3 nucleotide sequence: TGTGCCAGCAGCCCATGGGGGGACAGGGTGTACACCGGGGAGCTGTTTTTT.

This clonotype was found many times. The chain employs TRBV28 and TRBJ2-7; possibly TRBD2 for D (5 bases). Trimming removed 8 bases at V and 3 bases at J, with 11 bases between. Germline V gene lookup returns CDR1 MDHEN and CDR2 SYDVKM. CDR3 length: 12 residues. The DNA of the CDR3 is TGTGCCAGCTACCGGGATTACTACGAGCAGTACTTC. Translation: CASYRDYYEQYF.

This clonotype was seen a few times. The CDR3, as DNA: TGTGCCAGCTCACCGACAGGGCTCTCCTACGAGCAGTACTTC. It codes for CASSPTGLSYEQYF. This sequence joins TRBV18 and TRBJ2-7, with TRBD1 identical over 7 bases. The length of the CDR3 is 14 residues. The germline gives CDR1 KGHSH, CDR2 LQKENI. Trimming at V came to 3 bases and at J to 0 bases, leaving 2 bases not matched to a gene.

This clonotype was seen repeatedly, ten times or more. The rearrangement joins TRBV12-3 or TRBV12-4 to TRBJ1-6; maybe TRBD1 (6 bases). The ends were cut back, 0 bases at V and 10 bases at J, with 13 bases in the middle. The CDR3 is made up of 15 amino acids. The CDR3 bases are TGTGCCAGCAGTTTAGCGCTTGGGGGCGGGTCACCCCTCCACTTT. Translated, it gives CASSLALGGGSPLHF.

This clonotype was seen many times. The V and J genes are TRBV7-9 and TRBJ1-2, with D maybe TRBD1 (5 bases). V lost 2 bases, J lost 6 bases, and 16 bases lay in between. Germline V gene sequence: CDR1 SEHNR, CDR2 FQNEAQ (reference sequence). The CDR3 has 15 amino acids. The CDR3 spells CASSLRLAGRDGYTF. The CDR3 DNA follows: TGTGCCAGCAGCTTACGACTTGCAGGGCGCGATGGCTACACCTTC.

This rearrangement joins TRBV30 to TRBJ1-1, with a possible D match to TRBD1 (5 bases). Germline V gives CDR1 GTSNPN, CDR2 SVGIG (reference sequence). This CDR3 is 13 amino acids long. The V end was cut by 3 bases, the J end by 1 base, with 9 bases between. The CDR3 spells CAWRKQENTEAFF. The CDR3 DNA follows: TGTGCCTGGAGAAAACAGGAGAACACTGAAGCTTTCTTT. Variable domain in full (rest from reference TRBV30 and TRBJ1-1): SQTIHQWPATLVQPVGSPLSLECTVEGTSNPNLYWYRQAAGRGLQLLFYSVGIGQISSEVPQNLSASRPQDRQFILSSKKLLLSDSGFYLCAWRKQENTEAFFGQGTRLTVV.

In its sample, this clonotype was seen many times. The chain is built from TRBV12-3 or TRBV12-4 and TRBJ2-6; D gene unclear. Trimming pared 3 bases from V and 0 bases from J, leaving 3 bases between. The CDR3 contains 14 residues. In DNA form, the CDR3 reads TGTGCCAGCAGTTTTAGCTCTGGGGCCAACGTCCTGACTTTC. Translating gives CASSFSSGANVLTF.

V and J are TRBV7-9 and TRBJ1-1, with 7 bases aligning to TRBD1. Germline V gene sequence: CDR1 SEHNR, CDR2 FQNEAQ (reference sequence). V gave up 5 bases and J gave up 5 bases; unmatched junction bases: 11. The CDR3 is 15 amino acids. CDR3 protein: CASSHNTGVGTEAFF. As DNA, the CDR3 is TGTGCCAGCAGCCACAATACAGGGGTCGGGACTGAAGCTTTCTTT.

This clonotype was counted many times. This chain uses TRBV6-2 or TRBV6-3 with TRBJ2-7; D is ambiguous. There are 11 residues in the CDR3. From germline, CDR1 is MNHEY and CDR2 SVGEGT. Trimming cost V 8 bases and J 5 bases, with 10 bases left between them. CDR3 nucleotide sequence: TGTGCCAGCTCCAGAAGAGACGAGCAGTACTTC. This gives the protein CASSRRDEQYF.

This clonotype was seen at least ten times. The chain has TRBV6-5 and TRBJ2-5; 7 bases are shared with TRBD1. The ends lost 0 bases at V and 6 bases at J; junction bases unmatched: 4. The germline V gene encodes CDR1 MNHEY and CDR2 SVGAGI. CDR3 size: 14 residues. As DNA, the CDR3 is TGTGCCAGCAGTTACTCGTGGGACAGAAAGACCCAGTACTTC. This translates into CASSYSWDRKTQYF.

This clonotype turned up a few times. The V call is TRBV27, the J call TRBJ1-6; 7 positions match TRBD1. After removal of 5 bases from V and 10 bases from J, the junction contained 14 bases not matched to a gene. Germline assignment: CDR1 MNHEY and CDR2 SMNVEV (reference sequence). The CDR3 spans 16 residues. DNA for the CDR3: TGTGCCAGCAGTCGGGGTCGGAGGGGGCGAGGATCACCCCTCCACTTT. This gives the protein CASSRGRRGRGSPLHF.

This chain joins TRBV27 and TRBJ2-5; TRBD1 is a possible D gene (5 bases). This CDR3 is built from 18 residues. V lost 4 bases to trimming and J lost 3 bases, with 24 bases between them. CDR1 MNHEY and CDR2 SMNVEV come from the germline V gene (reference sequence). The CDR3 sequence: CASSSTTGYPPREETQYF. The CDR3 DNA sequence: TGTGCCAGCAGTTCCACCACAGGTTACCCCCCTAGGGAAGAGACCCAGTACTTC.

At least ten counts were recorded for this clonotype. The rearrangement uses TRBV14 and TRBJ2-2, with D hard to call. The CDR3 covers 16 residues. Trimming removed 4 bases at V and 0 bases at J, with 12 bases between. CDR1 is SGHDN and CDR2 is FVKESK in the germline V gene. Here the CDR3 DNA reads TGTGCCAGCAGCCCACCCGTGAGGACGAACACCGGGGAGCTGTTTTTT. It translates to CASSPPVRTNTGELFF.

This clonotype was picked up one time. CDR3 region: CASSCYDRGANTEAFF. Here the CDR3 DNA reads TGTGCCAGCAGTTGCTACGACAGGGGGGCGAACACTGAAGCTTTCTTT. The chain combines TRBV6-2 or TRBV6-3 with TRBJ1-1, with TRBD1 matching 9 bases. The V gene's germline CDR1 is MNHEY and CDR2 SVGEGT. The CDR3 contains 16 residues. After removal of 4 bases from V and 1 base from J, the junction contained 7 bases not matched to a gene.

This clonotype was picked up many times. The chain links TRBV7-2 to TRBJ2-3; perhaps TRBD2 as D (5 bases). This CDR3 is built from 13 residues. Trimming stripped 5 bases from V and 6 bases from J, with 12 bases between. CDR1 is SGHTA and CDR2 is FQGNSA in the germline V gene. CDR3 in DNA: TGTGCCAGCAGCCCTAACACGGGGGATACGCAGTATTTT. As protein: CASSPNTGDTQYF.

This clonotype was found many times. V usage is TRBV12-3 or TRBV12-4 and J usage is TRBJ1-1; D may be TRBD1 (6 bases). V dropped 3 bases and J dropped 6 bases, with 11 bases sitting between them. The CDR3 spans 13 residues. CDR3 region: CASSLRGGAEAFF. In DNA form, the CDR3 reads TGTGCCAGCAGTTTGCGAGGGGGAGCTGAAGCTTTCTTT.

Many counts were recorded for this clonotype. The rearrangement uses TRBV6-2 or TRBV6-3 and TRBJ2-3; tentatively, D is TRBD2 (5 bases). The CDR3 is 14 amino acids. V shed 0 bases and J shed 1 base, with 5 bases lying between them. Germline lookup yields CDR1 MNHEY and CDR2 SVGEGT. The DNA for the CDR3 is TGTGCCAGCAGTTACTCTAGCGGCACAGATACGCAGTATTTT. Protein: CASSYSSGTDTQYF.

This clonotype was observed many times. The rearrangement uses TRBV5-1 and TRBJ2-5; 7 bases are a match to TRBD2. Germline CDR1 reads SGHRS; CDR2 reads YFSETQ. The V and J ends lost 0 bases and 5 bases, in that order; junction bases with no gene match: 4. This CDR3 region has 14 residues. CDR3 residues: CASSLGLAAETQYF. CDR3 coding DNA: TGCGCCAGCAGCTTGGGACTAGCAGCGGAGACCCAGTACTTC.

The sample holds a few counts of this clonotype. Without the conserved terminal phenylalanine or tryptophan, this CDR3 likely stems from a read error. The V and J genes are TRBV6-5 and TRBJ2-1; D is perhaps TRBD2 (6 bases). The CDR3 totals 17 residues. With 2 bases removed from V and 0 bases from J, the gap between germline ends came to 14 bases. Germline CDR1 and CDR2: MNHEY and SVGAGI. Here the CDR3 DNA reads TGTGCCAGCAGTTACCCAGGAGGAGGGAGCTCCTACAATGAGCAGTTCCTC. Amino acids: CASSYPGGGSSYNEQFL.

This clonotype was seen repeatedly, ten times or more. V is TRBV25-1 and J is TRBJ2-5; no clear D gene. V dropped 5 bases and J dropped 2 bases, with 12 bases sitting between them. CDR3 length equals 14 residues. Germline V lookup: CDR1 MGHDK, CDR2 SYGVNS. The CDR3 protein is CASSQKNEQETQYF. The CDR3 DNA reads as TGTGCCAGCAGTCAAAAGAATGAACAAGAGACCCAGTACTTC.